Sequencing of this T cell receptor (beta chain) was carried out in a study of cytomegalovirus exposure and HLA in healthy donors. As concerns this clone: Its antigen is as yet unknown.

Findings of the study overall: In a later analysis, HLA-C alleles had the fewest associated TCRs, DRB1 alleles the most. The authors later found HLA-associated TCR beta chains more clonally expanded than equally common others.

The PCR was carried out with 60 Vbeta primers and 13 Jbeta primers. Sequenced by immunoSEQ multiplex PCR; TCRdb stores in-frame clones only, minus some. The sample contains 50,000 to 65,000 clones, around three quarters of which appear only once. The sequence was collected from a woman between 45 and 65 years old in good health and CMV-seropositive. Sequencing was performed on PBMCs.

The CDR3 reads CASSQEDRDIYNSPLHF. Here the CDR3 DNA reads TGCGCCAGCAGCCAAGAGGACAGGGATATCTATAATTCACCCCTCCACTTT. V and J are TRBV4-3 and TRBJ1-6; TRBD1 matches at 8 bases. With 0 bases clipped from V and 3 bases from J, the junction kept 4 bases outside the gene matches. CDR1 and CDR2 from the germline V gene are LGHNA and YSLEER. The length of the CDR3 is 17 residues.